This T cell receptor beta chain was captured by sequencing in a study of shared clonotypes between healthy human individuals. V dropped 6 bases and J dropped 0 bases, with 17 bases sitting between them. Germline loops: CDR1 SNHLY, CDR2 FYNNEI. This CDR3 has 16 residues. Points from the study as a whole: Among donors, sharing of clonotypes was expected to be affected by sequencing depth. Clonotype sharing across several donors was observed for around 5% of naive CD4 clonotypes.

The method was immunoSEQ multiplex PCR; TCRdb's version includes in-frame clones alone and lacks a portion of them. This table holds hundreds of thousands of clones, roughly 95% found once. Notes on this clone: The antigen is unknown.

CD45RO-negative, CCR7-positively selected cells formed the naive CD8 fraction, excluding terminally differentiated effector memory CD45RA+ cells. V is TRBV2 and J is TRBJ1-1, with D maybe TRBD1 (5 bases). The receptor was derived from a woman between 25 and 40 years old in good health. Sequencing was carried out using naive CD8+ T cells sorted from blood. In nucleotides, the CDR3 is TGTGCCAGCAGAGCAGGGCTTCAGACAATGAACACTGAAGCTTTCTTT. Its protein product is CASRAGLQTMNTEAFF.